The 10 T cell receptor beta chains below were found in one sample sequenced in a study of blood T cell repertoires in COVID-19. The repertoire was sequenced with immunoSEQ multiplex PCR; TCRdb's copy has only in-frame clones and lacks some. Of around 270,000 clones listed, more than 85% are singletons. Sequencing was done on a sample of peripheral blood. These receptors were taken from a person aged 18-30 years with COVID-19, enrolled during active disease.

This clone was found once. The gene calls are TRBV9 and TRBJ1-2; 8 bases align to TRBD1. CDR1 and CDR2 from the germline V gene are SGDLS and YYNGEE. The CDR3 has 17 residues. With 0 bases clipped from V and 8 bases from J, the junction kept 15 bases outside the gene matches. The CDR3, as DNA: TGTGCCAGCAGCGTAGGGAGGGACAGGTCCTTTTCTTTAGGCTACACCTTC. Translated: CASSVGRDRSFSLGYTF.

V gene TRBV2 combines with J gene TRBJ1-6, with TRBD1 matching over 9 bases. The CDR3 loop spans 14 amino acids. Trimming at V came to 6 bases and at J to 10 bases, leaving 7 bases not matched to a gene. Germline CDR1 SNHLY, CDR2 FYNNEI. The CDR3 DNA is TGTGCCAGCAGAAGGGACAGGGAGGACTCACCCCTCCACTTT. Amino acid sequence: CASRRDREDSPLHF.

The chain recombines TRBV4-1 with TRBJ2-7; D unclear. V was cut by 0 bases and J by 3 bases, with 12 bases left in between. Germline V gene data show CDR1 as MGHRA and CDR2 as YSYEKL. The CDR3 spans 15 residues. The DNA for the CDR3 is TGCGCCAGCAGCCAAGATGAGAGCAAGATCTACGAGCAGTACTTC. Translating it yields CASSQDESKIYEQYF.

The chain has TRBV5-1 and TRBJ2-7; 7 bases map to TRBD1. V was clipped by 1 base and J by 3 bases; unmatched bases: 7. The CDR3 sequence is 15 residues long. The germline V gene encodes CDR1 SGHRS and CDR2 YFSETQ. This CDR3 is CASSLRGDRVYEQYF. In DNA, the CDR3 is TGCGCCAGCAGCTTGAGGGGAGACAGGGTCTACGAGCAGTACTTC.

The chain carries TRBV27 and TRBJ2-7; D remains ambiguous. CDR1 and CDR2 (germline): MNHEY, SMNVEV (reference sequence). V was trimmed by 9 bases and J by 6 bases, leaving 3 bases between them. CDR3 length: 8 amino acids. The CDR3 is CASREQYF. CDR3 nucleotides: TGTGCCAGTCGCGAGCAGTACTTC.

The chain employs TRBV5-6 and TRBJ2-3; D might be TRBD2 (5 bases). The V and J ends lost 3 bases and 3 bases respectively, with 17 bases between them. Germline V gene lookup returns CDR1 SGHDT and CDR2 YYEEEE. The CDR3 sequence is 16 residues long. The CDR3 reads CASSSFRGSPTDTQYF. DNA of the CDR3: TGTGCCAGCAGCTCGTTTAGAGGGAGCCCGACAGATACGCAGTATTTT.

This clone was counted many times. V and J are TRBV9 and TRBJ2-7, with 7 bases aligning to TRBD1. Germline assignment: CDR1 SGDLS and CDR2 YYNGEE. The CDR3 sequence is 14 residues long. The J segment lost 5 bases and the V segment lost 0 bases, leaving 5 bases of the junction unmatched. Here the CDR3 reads CASSVGQGIDEQYF. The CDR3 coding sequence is TGTGCCAGCAGCGTAGGACAGGGAATAGACGAGCAGTACTTC.

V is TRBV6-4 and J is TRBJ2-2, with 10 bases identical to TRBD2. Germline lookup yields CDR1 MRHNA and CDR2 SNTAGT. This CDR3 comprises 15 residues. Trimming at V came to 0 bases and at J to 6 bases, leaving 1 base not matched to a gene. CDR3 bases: TGTGCCAGCAGTGACTCCCTAGCGGGAGCCGGGGAGCTGTTTTTT. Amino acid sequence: CASSDSLAGAGELFF.

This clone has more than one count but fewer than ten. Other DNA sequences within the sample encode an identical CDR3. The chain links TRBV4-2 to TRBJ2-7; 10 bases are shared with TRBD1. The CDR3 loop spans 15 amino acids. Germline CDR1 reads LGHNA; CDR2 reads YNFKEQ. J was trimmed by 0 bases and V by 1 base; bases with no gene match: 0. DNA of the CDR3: TGTGCCAGCAGCCAAGGGACAGGGGGCTCCTACGAGCAGTACTTC. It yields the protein CASSQGTGGSYEQYF.

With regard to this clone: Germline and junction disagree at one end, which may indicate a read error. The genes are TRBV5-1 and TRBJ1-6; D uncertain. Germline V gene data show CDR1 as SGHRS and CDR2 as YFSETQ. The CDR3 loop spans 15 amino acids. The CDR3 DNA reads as TGCGCCAGCAGCGCGGGCCTGCAAAATAACTCACCCCTCCACTTT. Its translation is CASSAGLQNNSPLHF. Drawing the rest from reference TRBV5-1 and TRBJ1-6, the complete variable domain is KAGVTQTPRYLIKTRGQQVTLSCSPISGHRSVSWYQQTPGQGLQFLFEYFSETQRNKGNFPGRFSGRQFSNSRSEMNVSTLELGDSALYLCASSAGLQNNSPLHFGNGTRLTVT.